The clone carrying this T cell receptor beta chain was counted a single time. One end of the junction varies from germline; a read error may be responsible. TCRdb re-called the PCR reads through MiXCR, storing one row per CDR3 protein. The sample records some 84,000 distinct CDR3 sequences, roughly 52% being singletons. The sample originates from a study of CDR3 diversity in severe acne. There are 16 residues in the CDR3. The chain uses TRBV12-3 or TRBV12-4 and TRBJ1-1, with D possibly TRBD1 on 5 matching bases. The sequence derives from a male donor in good health, serving as a control. The sequenced sample consisted of blood. The CDR3 reads CASSLRHNAGNAEAFF. The DNA for the CDR3 is TGTGCCAGCAGTTTACGCCACAATGCAGGGAACGCTGAAGCTTTCTTT.